The 13 T cell receptor beta chains below all came from one sample that was sequenced in a study of blood T cell repertoires in COVID-19. Sequenced by immunoSEQ multiplex PCR; TCRdb stores in-frame clones only, minus some. The table includes about 190,000 clones, nearly 90% detected once. The specimen was peripheral blood. These receptors came from a man in his forties or fifties with acute or convalescent COVID-19.

The rearrangement joins TRBV20-1 to TRBJ2-1; TRBD2 matches 9 bases. From germline, CDR1 is DFQATT and CDR2 SNEGSKA (reference sequence). The V gene end was trimmed by 3 bases and the J gene end by 8 bases; junction bases not matched to a gene: 17. There are 17 residues in the CDR3. The CDR3 bases are TGCAGTGCTAGTTCACGTAGCGGGAGAGCCGGGGCATATGAGCAGTTCTTC. Translated, it gives CSASSRSGRAGAYEQFF.

CDR3: CASSPPRIRGSSYNEQFF. The DNA of the CDR3 is TGTGCCAGCAGCCCGCCCCGGATCAGGGGGTCGTCCTACAATGAGCAGTTCTTC. The rearrangement uses TRBV7-8 and TRBJ2-1; 7 bases align to TRBD1. CDR1 and CDR2 from the germline V gene are SGHVS and FQNEAQ. Trimming took 5 bases from V and 1 from J; bases not matched to a gene: 14. CDR3 length equals 18 residues.

In this sample, this clone turned up a few times. The CDR3 DNA follows: TGTGCCAGCTCACTCCAGACAGGGGGCGTTTTGCGCTATGGCTACACCTTC. This sequence encodes CASSLQTGGVLRYGYTF. The V call is TRBV18, the J call TRBJ1-2, with 10 bases lining up with TRBD1. Germline lookup yields CDR1 KGHSH and CDR2 LQKENI. V dropped 4 bases and J dropped 4; count of bases not matched to a gene: 12. The CDR3 extends over 17 amino acids.

V and J are TRBV11-2 and TRBJ2-3, with TRBD2 identical over 9 bases. Per the germline V gene, CDR1 is SGHAT and CDR2 is FQNNGV. The V segment lost 5 bases and the J segment 2 bases; nucleotides outside the gene matches: 5. This CDR3 has 15 amino acids. This CDR3 reads CASSLLAGDTDTQYF. As DNA, the CDR3 is TGTGCCAGCAGCCTGTTAGCGGGGGACACAGATACGCAGTATTTT.

The chain links TRBV6-5 to TRBJ2-7; D not resolved. Trimming shortened V by 5 bases and J by 2 bases, and 10 bases separated the two germline ends. Germline assignment: CDR1 MNHEY and CDR2 SVGAGI. CDR3 length equals 13 residues. The chain's CDR3 is CASSTADTYEQYF. The CDR3, as DNA: TGTGCCAGCAGTACCGCAGACACCTACGAGCAGTACTTC.

The rearrangement joins TRBV27 to TRBJ2-7; 13 bases fit TRBD2. CDR1 is MNHEY and CDR2 is SMNVEV in the germline V gene (reference sequence). This CDR3 region has 17 residues. J lost 1 base, V lost 5 bases, and 8 bases had no gene match. CDR3 nucleotides: TGTGCCAGCAGTCCGGACCGGGGACTAGCGGGATCCTACGAGCAGTACTTC. Its protein product is CASSPDRGLAGSYEQYF.

The V gene is TRBV15, the J gene TRBJ2-7, with TRBD2 matching 7 bases. Trimming at V came to 3 bases and at J to 2 bases, leaving 4 bases not matched to a gene. CDR1 and CDR2 from the germline V gene are LNHNV and YYDKDF (reference sequence). This CDR3 spans 14 amino acids. The CDR3 is CATSSSGWTYEQYF. In nucleotides, the CDR3 is TGTGCCACCAGCAGTAGCGGGTGGACCTACGAGCAGTACTTC.

This chain uses TRBV28 with TRBJ1-4, with 7 bases fitting TRBD1. Germline V gene sequence: CDR1 MDHEN, CDR2 SYDVKM. The CDR3 is 15 residues long. With V trimmed by 5 bases and J by 6 bases, 9 bases remained unmatched. The CDR3 loop reads CASSGPGQPDEKLFF. The CDR3 DNA follows: TGTGCCAGCAGTGGACCGGGACAGCCGGATGAAAAACTGTTTTTT. The whole variable domain, filled in from reference TRBV28 and TRBJ1-4, reads DVKVTQSSRYLVKRTGEKVFLECVQDMDHENMFWYRQDPGLGLRLIYFSYDVKMKEKGDIPEGYSVSREKKERFSLILESASTNQTSMYLCASSGPGQPDEKLFFGSGTQLSVL.

About this clone itself: At the DNA level, this CDR3 is encoded by other sequences in the same sample as well. The chain carries TRBV7-9 and TRBJ2-2; D not certain. Germline-derived CDR1 and CDR2 are SEHNR and FQNEAQ (reference sequence). Trimming removed 1 base at V and 7 bases at J, with 7 bases between. This CDR3 has 13 residues. The DNA for the CDR3 is TGTGCCAGCAGCTTAGGGCCGAACGGGGAGCTGTTTTTT. Amino acid sequence: CASSLGPNGELFF.

This chain links TRBV5-6 with TRBJ1-6; D might be TRBD1 (6 bases). There are 17 residues in the CDR3. Between the trimmed V and J ends, which lost 4 bases and 0 bases, there was a span of 14 bases. Germline V gives CDR1 SGHDT, CDR2 YYEEEE. CDR3 coding DNA: TGTGCCAGCAGCCAAGGTGGGGGCAGCTCCTATAATTCACCCCTCCACTTT. Translation gives CASSQGGGSSYNSPLHF.

This sequence joins TRBV18 and TRBJ2-7, with D possibly matching TRBD2 (5 bases). The ends were cut back, 8 bases at V and 2 bases at J, with 10 bases in the middle. Germline CDR1 reads KGHSH; CDR2 reads LQKENI. This CDR3 region has 12 residues. DNA for the CDR3: TGTGCCAGCAGGGAGTTCGCCTACGAGCAGTACTTC. Its translation: CASREFAYEQYF.

The CDR3 coding sequence is TGTGCCAGCAGTCCGAATCGAGGCCACCAAGAGACCCAGTACTTC. Protein product: CASSPNRGHQETQYF. The chain is built from TRBV7-2 and TRBJ2-5; D is ambiguous. The CDR3 sequence is 15 residues long. V lost 6 bases and J 0 bases, leaving 14 bases between the germline ends. Germline values: CDR1 SGHTA, CDR2 FQGNSA. The full variable domain, completed using reference TRBV7-2 and TRBJ2-5, is GAGVSQSPSNKVTEKGKDVELRCDPISGHTALYWYRQSLGQGLEFLIYFQGNSAPDKSGLPSDRFSAERTGGSVSTLTIQRTQQEDSAVYLCASSPNRGHQETQYFGPGTRLLVL.

This clone was seen ten or more times. This chain connects TRBV9 to TRBJ2-5, with 13 bases lining up with TRBD2. V trimming: 4 bases; J trimming: 5 bases; junction bases outside the gene matches: 5. The CDR3 consists of 15 residues. CDR1 and CDR2 (germline): SGDLS, YYNGEE. CDR3 residues: CASSQGTSGIETQYF. The DNA of the CDR3 is TGTGCCAGCAGCCAAGGGACTAGCGGGATCGAGACCCAGTACTTC.